The T cell receptor beta chain under discussion was sequenced for a study of shared clonotypes between healthy human individuals. Findings and limits, study-wide: Clonotypes which were not shared had lower generation probabilities than clonotypes that all four donors shared.

Subsets obtained from CD4+ cells comprised CD45RA+ naive and CD45RA-negative memory cells. For this clone: Antigen unknown.

Sequencing used immunoSEQ multiplex PCR; TCRdb keeps in-frame clones, though not all of them. The sample holds 2 million to 2.5 million clones; about nine tenths are singletons and the top ten take about 0.41%. The CDR3 is 16 amino acids. Trimming took off 0 bases at V and 2 bases at J, with 11 bases between the two ends. Germline assignment: CDR1 SGHRS and CDR2 YFSETQ. This TCR derives from a man aged 18 to 35 in good health. Some clones in this sample may be carry-over from other donors' samples. The sample taken for sequencing was naive CD4+ T cells from PBMCs. Stated subset: CD45RA+ positively selected. The chain recombines TRBV5-1 with TRBJ2-2, with D uncertain. In DNA form, the CDR3 reads TGCGCCAGCAGCTTGGTGGCAGAACTTAACACCGGGGAGCTGTTTTTT. This translates into CASSLVAELNTGELFF.